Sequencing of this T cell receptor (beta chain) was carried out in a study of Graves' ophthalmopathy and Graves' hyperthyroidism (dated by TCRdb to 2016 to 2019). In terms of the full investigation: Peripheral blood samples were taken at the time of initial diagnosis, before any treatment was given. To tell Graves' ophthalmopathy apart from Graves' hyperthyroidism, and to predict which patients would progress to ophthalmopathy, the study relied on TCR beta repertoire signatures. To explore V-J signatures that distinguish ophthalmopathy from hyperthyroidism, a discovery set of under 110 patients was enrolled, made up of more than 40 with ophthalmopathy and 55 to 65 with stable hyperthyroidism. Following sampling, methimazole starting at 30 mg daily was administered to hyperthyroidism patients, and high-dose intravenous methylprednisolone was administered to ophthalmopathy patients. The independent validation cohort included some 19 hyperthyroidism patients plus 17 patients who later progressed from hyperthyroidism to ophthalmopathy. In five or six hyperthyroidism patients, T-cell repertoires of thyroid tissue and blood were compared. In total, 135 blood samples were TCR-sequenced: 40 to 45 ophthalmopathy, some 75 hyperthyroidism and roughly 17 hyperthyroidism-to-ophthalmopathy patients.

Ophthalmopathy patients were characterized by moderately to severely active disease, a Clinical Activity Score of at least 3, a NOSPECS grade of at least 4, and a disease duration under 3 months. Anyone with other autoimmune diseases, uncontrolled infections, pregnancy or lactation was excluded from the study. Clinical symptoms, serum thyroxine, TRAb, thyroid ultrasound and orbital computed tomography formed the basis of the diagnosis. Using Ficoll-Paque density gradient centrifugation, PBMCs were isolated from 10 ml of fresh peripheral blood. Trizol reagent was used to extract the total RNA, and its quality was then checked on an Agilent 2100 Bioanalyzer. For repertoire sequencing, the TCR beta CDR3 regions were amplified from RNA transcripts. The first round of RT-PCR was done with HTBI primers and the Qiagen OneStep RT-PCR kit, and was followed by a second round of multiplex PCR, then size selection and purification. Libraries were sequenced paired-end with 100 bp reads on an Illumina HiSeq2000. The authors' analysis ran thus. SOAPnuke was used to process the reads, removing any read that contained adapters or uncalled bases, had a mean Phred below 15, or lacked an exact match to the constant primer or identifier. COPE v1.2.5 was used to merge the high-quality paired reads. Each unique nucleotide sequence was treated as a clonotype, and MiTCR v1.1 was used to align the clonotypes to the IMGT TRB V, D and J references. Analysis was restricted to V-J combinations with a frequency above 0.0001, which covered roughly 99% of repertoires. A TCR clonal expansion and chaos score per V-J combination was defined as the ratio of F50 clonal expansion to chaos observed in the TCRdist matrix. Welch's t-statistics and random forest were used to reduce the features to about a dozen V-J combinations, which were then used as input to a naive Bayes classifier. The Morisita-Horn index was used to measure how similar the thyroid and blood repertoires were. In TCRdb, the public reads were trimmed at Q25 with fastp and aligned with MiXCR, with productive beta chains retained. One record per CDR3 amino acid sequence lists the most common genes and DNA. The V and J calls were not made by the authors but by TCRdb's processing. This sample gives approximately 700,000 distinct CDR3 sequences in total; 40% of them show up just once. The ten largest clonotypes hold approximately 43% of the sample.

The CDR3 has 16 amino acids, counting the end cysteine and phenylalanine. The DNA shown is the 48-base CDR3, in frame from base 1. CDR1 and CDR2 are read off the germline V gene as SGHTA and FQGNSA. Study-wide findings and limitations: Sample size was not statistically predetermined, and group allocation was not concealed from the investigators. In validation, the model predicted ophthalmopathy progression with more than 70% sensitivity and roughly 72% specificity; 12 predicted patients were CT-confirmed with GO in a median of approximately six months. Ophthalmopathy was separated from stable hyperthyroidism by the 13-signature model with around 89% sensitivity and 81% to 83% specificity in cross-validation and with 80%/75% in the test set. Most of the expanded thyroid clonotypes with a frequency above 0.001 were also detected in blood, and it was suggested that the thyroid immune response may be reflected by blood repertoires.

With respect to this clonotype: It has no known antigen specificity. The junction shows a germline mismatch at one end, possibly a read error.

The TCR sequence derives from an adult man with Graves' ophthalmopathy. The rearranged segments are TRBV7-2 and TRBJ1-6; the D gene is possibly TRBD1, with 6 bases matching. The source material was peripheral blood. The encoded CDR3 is CASSVRGPADNSPLHF. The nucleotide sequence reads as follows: TGCGCCAGCAGCGTCCGGGGGCCGGCCGATAATTCACCCCTCCACTTT.